Below, one T cell receptor (beta chain) is given with its context. Its cognate antigen is unknown. The entry originates in a study of T cell responses to AZD1222 COVID-19 vaccine. Only in-frame clones appear in the TCRdb table, and some are missing; sequencing was by immunoSEQ multiplex PCR. Of 150,000 or so clones listed, over 85% are singletons. Findings of the study overall: The study identified only six AZD1222 recipients as seropositive at baseline. All repertoire sampling was performed exclusively after the peak T cell response. The breadth and depth of Spike-specific TCRs increased once two AZD1222 doses had been given.

V lost 2 bases to trimming and J lost 4 bases; unmatched junction nucleotides: 11. Per germline, CDR1 KGHSH and CDR2 LQKENI. This CDR3 is 17 amino acids long. The TCR comes from an adult in good health. The specimen was peripheral blood, collected on day 0 of MenACWY control vaccination. The chain recombines TRBV18 with TRBJ1-3; 7 nucleotides align to TRBD1. The CDR3 protein is CASSPSKQGTKGNTIYF. In DNA, the CDR3 is TGTGCCAGCTCACCATCCAAACAGGGGACGAAAGGAAACACCATATATTTT.